The rows below give T cell receptor beta chains drawn from one sample of a study of early T cells in non-severe SARS-CoV-2 infection. TCRdb itself ran the 5' RACE reads through MiXCR, one entry per CDR3 protein. Here the sample spans roughly 80,000 distinct CDR3 sequences, 10% to 12% being singletons. Sequencing used whole blood, obtained at baseline. All receptors come from an adult who was a healthcare worker with PCR-confirmed SARS-CoV-2 infection or an uninfected control (not recorded which). Both conserved end residues are part of each CDR3. D genes are given only for firm matches. Clone size is not always given. Where it is, it says once, few, many or a class for expanded clones.

j_gene: TRBJ2-7
abundance: -
d_gene: TRBD1
v_gene: TRBV28
len: 15
CDR3nt: TGTGCCAGCAGTCTACCGGGACAGGGTCGTCGCGAGCAGTACTTC
CDR3aa: CASSLPGQGRREQYF

j_gene: TRBJ2-1
abundance: few
d_gene: TRBD1
v_gene: TRBV29-1
len: 13
CDR3nt: TGCAGCTTCGCGGACAGGTTGAACAATGAGCAGTTCTTC
CDR3aa: CSFADRLNNEQFF

j_gene: TRBJ1-5
abundance: many
d_gene: -
v_gene: TRBV7-9
len: 13
CDR3nt: TGTGCCAGCAGCTTAGGGAGTTCTCAGCCCCAGCATTTT
CDR3aa: CASSLGSSQPQHF

j_gene: TRBJ1-1
abundance: -
d_gene: -
v_gene: TRBV28
len: 15
CDR3nt: TGTGCCAGCAGTCCTTACGACGTAGTTAACACTGAAGCTTTCTTT
CDR3aa: CASSPYDVVNTEAFF

j_gene: TRBJ1-4
abundance: many
d_gene: -
v_gene: TRBV18
len: 14
CDR3nt: TGTGCCAGCTCACCAGCCGCAACTAATGAAAAACTGTTTTTT
CDR3aa: CASSPAATNEKLFF

j_gene: TRBJ2-7
abundance: -
d_gene: TRBD1
v_gene: TRBV7-2
len: 14
CDR3nt: TGTGCCAGCAGCTCAGACAGGGAAATCTACGAGCAGTACTTC
CDR3aa: CASSSDREIYEQYF

j_gene: TRBJ2-3
abundance: -
d_gene: TRBD1
v_gene: TRBV7-2
len: 15
CDR3nt: TGTGCCAGCAGCTTTTCACAGGGGAGCACAGATACGCAGTATTTT
CDR3aa: CASSFSQGSTDTQYF

j_gene: TRBJ2-3
abundance: many
d_gene: TRBD2
v_gene: TRBV20-1
len: 15
CDR3nt: TGCAGTGCGGGCCTAGCGGGTTTTAGCACAGATACGCAGTATTTT
CDR3aa: CSAGLAGFSTDTQYF

j_gene: TRBJ2-2
abundance: -
d_gene: -
v_gene: TRBV7-6
len: 14
CDR3nt: TGTGCCAGCAGCTTAGCCTCGAACACCGGGGAGCTGTTTTTT
CDR3aa: CASSLASNTGELFF

j_gene: TRBJ2-7
abundance: many
d_gene: -
v_gene: TRBV28
len: 12
CDR3nt: TGTGCCAGCAGTTTGTTAGGTTACGAGCAGTACTTC
CDR3aa: CASSLLGYEQYF

j_gene: TRBJ1-1
abundance: few
d_gene: -
v_gene: TRBV29-1
len: 14
CDR3nt: TGCAGCGTTGAGTTAAATGTTAAGGGCACTGAAGCTTTCTTT
CDR3aa: CSVELNVKGTEAFF

j_gene: TRBJ2-7
abundance: -
d_gene: -
v_gene: TRBV20-1
len: 13
CDR3nt: TGCAGTGCTGGCTCTACCCGATCCTACGAGCAGTACTTC
CDR3aa: CSAGSTRSYEQYF

j_gene: TRBJ2-6
abundance: -
d_gene: TRBD1
v_gene: TRBV19
len: 18
CDR3nt: TGTGCCAGTAGTATAGTAGGACAGGGGACTGCTGGGGCCAACGTCCTGACTTTC
CDR3aa: CASSIVGQGTAGANVLTF

j_gene: TRBJ2-3
abundance: few
d_gene: -
v_gene: TRBV11-2
len: 13
CDR3nt: TGTGCCAGCAGCTTGAGAGGGGCGGATACGCAGTATTTT
CDR3aa: CASSLRGADTQYF

j_gene: TRBJ1-2
abundance: -
d_gene: -
v_gene: TRBV9
len: 13
CDR3nt: TGTGCCAGCAGCGTAGAGGGTCTCTATGGCTACACCTTC
CDR3aa: CASSVEGLYGYTF

j_gene: TRBJ2-2
abundance: few
d_gene: TRBD2
v_gene: TRBV6-1
len: 18
CDR3nt: TGTGCCAGCAGTGACCCTCCCGGGACTAGTTCGAACACCGGGGAGCTGTTTTTT
CDR3aa: CASSDPPGTSSNTGELFF

j_gene: TRBJ1-6
abundance: -
d_gene: -
v_gene: TRBV6-2/TRBV6-3
len: 14
CDR3nt: TGTGCCAGCAGTTCCTCGACAGTAGGTTCACCCCTCCACTTT
CDR3aa: CASSSSTVGSPLHF